This entry describes one T cell receptor beta chain. The antigen remains undetermined. This CDR3 contains 16 residues. Losses at the gene ends were 1 base for V and 3 bases for J; bases not matched to a gene: 7. The germline V gene encodes CDR1 SEHNR and CDR2 FQNEAQ (reference sequence). Profiled with immunoSEQ multiplex PCR; TCRdb holds only in-frame clones, not every one. The sample lists more than 7,500 clones, about 91% occurring once. The data derive from a study of PD-1 blockade in classical Hodgkin lymphoma. Regarding the study as a whole: Possible causes of repertoire differences, disease activity or prior therapy, remain undefined. The study reported lower baseline TCR diversity in newly diagnosed patients than in healthy donors.

Time point noted: newly diagnosed, previously untreated cHL patient sample. Thawed PBMCs were the source of CD8+ T cells, obtained through magnetic negative selection. Comparator PBMCs were from newly diagnosed, untreated classical Hodgkin lymphoma. The chain has TRBV7-9 and TRBJ2-3; 7 nucleotides match TRBD2. This receptor was obtained from a human donor with classical Hodgkin lymphoma. What was sequenced was CD8+ T cells from blood. CDR3 loop: CASSLGPSGGTDTQYF. CDR3 bases: TGTGCCAGCAGCTTAGGTCCTAGCGGAGGGACAGATACGCAGTATTTT.